Listed here is a single TCR beta chain. This specimen comes from a study of blood T cells in healthy people across ages. The trim removed 6 bases at V and 10 bases at J, leaving 9 bases unmatched. The CDR3 covers 14 residues. CDR1 is SEHNR and CDR2 is FQNEAQ in the germline V gene (reference sequence). A J-beta primer mix and a sample-barcoded 5' primer were used in a second PCR of about 7 to 12 cycles. TCRdb ran MiXCR on the 5' RACE reads and lists one entry per CDR3 protein. The table includes hundreds of thousands of distinct CDR3 sequences, 32% detected once. This clonotype was obtained from a woman over 75 in good health. The chain has TRBV7-9 and TRBJ1-4, with 9 bases aligning to TRBD1. Sequenced: blood. CDR3 DNA: TGTGCCAGCAGGAACGACAGGGGGAAAGGAAAACTGTTTTTT. Protein sequence: CASRNDRGKGKLFF.